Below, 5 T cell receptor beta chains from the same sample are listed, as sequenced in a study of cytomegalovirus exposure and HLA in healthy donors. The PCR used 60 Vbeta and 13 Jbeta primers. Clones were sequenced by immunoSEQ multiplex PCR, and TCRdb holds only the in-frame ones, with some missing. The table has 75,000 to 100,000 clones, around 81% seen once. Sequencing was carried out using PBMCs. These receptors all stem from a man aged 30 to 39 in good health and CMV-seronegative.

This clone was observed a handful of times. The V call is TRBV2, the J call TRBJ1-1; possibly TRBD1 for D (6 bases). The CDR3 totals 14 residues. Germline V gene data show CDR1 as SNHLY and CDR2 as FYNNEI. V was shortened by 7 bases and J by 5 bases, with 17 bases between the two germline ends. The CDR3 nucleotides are TGTGCCAGCATCCGTACAGGGTTAAAAACTGAAGCTTTCTTT. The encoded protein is CASIRTGLKTEAFF. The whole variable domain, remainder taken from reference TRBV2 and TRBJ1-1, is EPEVTQTPSHQVTQMGQEVILRCVPISNHLYFYWYRQILGQKVEFLVSFYNNEISEKSEIFDDQFSVERPDGSNFTLKIRSTKLEDSAMYFCASIRTGLKTEAFFGQGTRLTVV.

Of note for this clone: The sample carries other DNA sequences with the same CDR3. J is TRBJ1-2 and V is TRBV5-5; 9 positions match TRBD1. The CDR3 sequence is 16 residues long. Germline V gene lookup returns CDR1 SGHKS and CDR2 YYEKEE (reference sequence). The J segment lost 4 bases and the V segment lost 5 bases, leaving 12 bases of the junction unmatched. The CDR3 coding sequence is TGTGCCAGCAGACGCGAGGCACAGGGGGCTTTCTATGGCTACACCTTC. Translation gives CASRREAQGAFYGYTF.

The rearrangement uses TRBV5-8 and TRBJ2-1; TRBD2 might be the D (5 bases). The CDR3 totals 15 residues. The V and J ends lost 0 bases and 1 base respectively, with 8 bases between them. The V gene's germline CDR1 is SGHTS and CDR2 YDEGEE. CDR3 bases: TGTGCCAGCAGCTTGGGTAGCGCGTCCTACAATGAGCAGTTCTTC. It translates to CASSLGSASYNEQFF.

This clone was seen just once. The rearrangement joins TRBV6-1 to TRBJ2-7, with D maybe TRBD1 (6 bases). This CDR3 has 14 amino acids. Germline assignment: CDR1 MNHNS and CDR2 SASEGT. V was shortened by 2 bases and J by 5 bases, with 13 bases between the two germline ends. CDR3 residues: CASSEQQGSNEQYF. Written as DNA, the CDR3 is TGTGCCAGCAGTGAACAACAGGGTTCCAACGAGCAGTACTTC.

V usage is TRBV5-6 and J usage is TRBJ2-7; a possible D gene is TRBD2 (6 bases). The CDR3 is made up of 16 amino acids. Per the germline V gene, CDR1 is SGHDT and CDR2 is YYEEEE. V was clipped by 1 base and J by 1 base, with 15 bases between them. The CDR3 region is CASSLSRGAQSYEQYV. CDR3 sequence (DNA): TGTGCCAGCAGCTTGTCGCGCGGGGCCCAATCCTACGAGCAGTACGTC.